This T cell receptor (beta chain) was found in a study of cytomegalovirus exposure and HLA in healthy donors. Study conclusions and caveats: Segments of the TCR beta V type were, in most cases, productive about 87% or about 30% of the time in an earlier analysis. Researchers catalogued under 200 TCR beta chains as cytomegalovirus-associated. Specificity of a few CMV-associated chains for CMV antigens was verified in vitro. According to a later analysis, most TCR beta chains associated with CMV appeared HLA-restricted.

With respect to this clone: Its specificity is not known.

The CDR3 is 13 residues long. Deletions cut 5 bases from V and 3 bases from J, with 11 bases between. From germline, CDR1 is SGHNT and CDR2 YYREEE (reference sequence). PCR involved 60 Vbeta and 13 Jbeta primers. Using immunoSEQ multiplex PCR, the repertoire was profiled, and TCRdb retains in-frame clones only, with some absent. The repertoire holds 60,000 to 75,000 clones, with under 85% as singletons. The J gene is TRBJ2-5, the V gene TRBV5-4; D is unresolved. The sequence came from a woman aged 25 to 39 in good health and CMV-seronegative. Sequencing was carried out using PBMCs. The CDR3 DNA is TGTGCCAGCAGTCGGGTATCAGAAGAGACCCAGTACTTC. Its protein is CASSRVSEETQYF.